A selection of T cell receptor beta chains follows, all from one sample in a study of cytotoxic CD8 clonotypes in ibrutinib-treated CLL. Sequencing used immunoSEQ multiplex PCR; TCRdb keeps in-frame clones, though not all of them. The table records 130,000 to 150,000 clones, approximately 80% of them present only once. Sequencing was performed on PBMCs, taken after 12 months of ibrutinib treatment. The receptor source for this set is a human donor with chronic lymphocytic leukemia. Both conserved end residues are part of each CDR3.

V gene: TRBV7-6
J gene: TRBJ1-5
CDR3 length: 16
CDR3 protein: CASSQSGGFSNQPQHF

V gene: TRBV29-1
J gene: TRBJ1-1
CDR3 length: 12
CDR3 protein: CSVEVFGREAFF

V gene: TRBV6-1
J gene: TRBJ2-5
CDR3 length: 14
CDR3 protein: CASSVLGVSETQYF

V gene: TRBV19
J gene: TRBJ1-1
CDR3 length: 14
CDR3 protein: CASSIITGNTEAFF

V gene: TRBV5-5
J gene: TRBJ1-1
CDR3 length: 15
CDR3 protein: CASSSPWTGHTEAFF

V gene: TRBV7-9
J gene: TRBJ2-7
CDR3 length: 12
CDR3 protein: CASSPGGIEQYF

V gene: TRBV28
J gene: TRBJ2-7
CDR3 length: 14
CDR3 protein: CASSSPGLPYEQYF

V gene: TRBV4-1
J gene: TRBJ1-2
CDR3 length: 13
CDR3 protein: CASSHADNYGYTF

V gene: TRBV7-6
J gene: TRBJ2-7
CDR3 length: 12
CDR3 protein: CASSAYRDEQYF

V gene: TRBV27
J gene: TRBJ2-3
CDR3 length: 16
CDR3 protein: CASSFTSGMVADTQYF

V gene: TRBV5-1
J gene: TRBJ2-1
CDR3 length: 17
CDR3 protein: CASSTRDRAFSYNEQFF

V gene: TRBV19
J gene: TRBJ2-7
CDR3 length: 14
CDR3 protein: CASSIPGHLYEQYF

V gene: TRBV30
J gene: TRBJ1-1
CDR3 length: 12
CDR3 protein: CASLRGIAEAFF

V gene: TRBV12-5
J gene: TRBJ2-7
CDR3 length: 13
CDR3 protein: CASGLGLLYEQYF

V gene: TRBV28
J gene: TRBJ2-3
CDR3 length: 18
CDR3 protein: CASTYKGLAGGLADTQYF

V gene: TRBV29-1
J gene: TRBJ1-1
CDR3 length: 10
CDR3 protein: CSVEDIEAFF

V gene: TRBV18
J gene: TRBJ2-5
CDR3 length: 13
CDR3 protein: CASSPTVAETQYF

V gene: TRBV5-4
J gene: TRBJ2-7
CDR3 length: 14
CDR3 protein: CASSLAGPFYEQYF

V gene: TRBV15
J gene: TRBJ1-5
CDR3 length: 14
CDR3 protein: CATRDRVRDQPQHF

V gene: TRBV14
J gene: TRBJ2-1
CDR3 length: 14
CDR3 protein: CASNDGASYNEQFF

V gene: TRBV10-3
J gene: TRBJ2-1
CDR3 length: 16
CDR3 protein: CAIIKTSGRATNEQFF

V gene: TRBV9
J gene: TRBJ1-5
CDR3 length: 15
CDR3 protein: CASSARGGLNQPQHF

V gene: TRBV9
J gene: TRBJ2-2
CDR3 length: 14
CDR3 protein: CASSVTQNTGELFF

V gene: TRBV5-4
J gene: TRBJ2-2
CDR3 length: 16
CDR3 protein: CASSLVVGANTGELFF

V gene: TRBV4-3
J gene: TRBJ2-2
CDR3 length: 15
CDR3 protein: CASSPGARNTGELFF

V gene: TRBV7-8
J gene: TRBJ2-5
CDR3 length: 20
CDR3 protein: CASSLDPGLAGASLVETQYF

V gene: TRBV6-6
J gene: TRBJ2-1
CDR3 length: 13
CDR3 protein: CASTAGSYNEQFF

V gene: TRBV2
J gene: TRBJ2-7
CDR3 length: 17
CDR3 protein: CASRPDLGPLLSYEQYF

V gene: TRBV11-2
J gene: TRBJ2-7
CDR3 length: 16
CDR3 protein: CASSPLGGSGIGEQYF

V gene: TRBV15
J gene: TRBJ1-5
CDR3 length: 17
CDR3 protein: CATSRGTGDRSNQPQHF

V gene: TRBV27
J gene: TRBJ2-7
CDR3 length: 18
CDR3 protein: CASSSPPPGQGISYEQYF